There are a few counts of the clone carrying this T cell receptor (beta chain). Its antigen is unknown. These data belong to a study of T cells after yellow fever vaccination. General observations from the study: The secondary response was weaker, and its peak arrived faster, on day 5 versus 15. Overlap between CD4 and CD8 compartments was detected for a small share of clonotypes. Reappearance after the booster was seen for most primary-vaccination clones, at 96% CD4 and around 90% CD8.

The study made its TCR cDNA through 5'RACE template switching. That step introduced a universal primer site along with UMIs. From the 5' RACE reads, TCRdb called clonotypes with MiXCR, one entry per CDR3 protein. Of approximately 260,000 distinct CDR3 sequences detected, approximately 5.2% appear once; the ten largest clones hold 3% to 4%. Germline-derived CDR1 and CDR2 are LGHNA and YNFKEQ. V was pared by 5 bases and J by 5 bases, with 14 bases between. This CDR3 comprises 14 residues. The receptor's source is a man aged 18-30 years who received the YFV17D yellow fever vaccine. The sequencing here drew on CD4+ T cells sorted from PBMCs, taken on the day of the yellow fever booster vaccination. V gene TRBV4-2 combines with J gene TRBJ2-3; D is perhaps TRBD1 or TRBD2 (5 bases each). CDR3 bases: TGTGCCAGCAGCGAGGGGTGGGGGAGAGATACGCAGTATTTT. Protein product: CASSEGWGRDTQYF.